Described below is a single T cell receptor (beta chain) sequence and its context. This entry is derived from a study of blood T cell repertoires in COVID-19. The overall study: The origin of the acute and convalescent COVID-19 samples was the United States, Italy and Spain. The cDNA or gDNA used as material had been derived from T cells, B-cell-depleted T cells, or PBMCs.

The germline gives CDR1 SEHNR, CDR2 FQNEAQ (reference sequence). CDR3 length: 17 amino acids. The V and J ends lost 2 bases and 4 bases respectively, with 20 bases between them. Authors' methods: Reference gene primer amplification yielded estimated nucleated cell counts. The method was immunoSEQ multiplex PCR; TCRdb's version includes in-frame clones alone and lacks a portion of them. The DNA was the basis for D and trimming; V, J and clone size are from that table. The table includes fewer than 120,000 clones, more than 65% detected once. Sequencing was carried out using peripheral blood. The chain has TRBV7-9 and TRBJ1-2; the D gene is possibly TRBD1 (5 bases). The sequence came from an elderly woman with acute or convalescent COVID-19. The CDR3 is CASSLLGIGGYGYGYTF. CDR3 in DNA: TGTGCCAGCAGCTTACTGGGGATCGGGGGGTATGGCTATGGCTACACCTTC.